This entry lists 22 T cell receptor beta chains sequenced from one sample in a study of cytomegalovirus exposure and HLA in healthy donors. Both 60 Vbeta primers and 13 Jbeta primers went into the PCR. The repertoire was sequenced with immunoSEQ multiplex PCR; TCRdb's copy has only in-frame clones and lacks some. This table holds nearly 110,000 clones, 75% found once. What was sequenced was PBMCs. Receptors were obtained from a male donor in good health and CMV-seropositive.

DNA of the CDR3: TGTGCCAGCAGTTACTCGACAGTTTACAATGAGCAGTTCTTC. Encoded protein: CASSYSTVYNEQFF. V usage is TRBV6-5 and J usage is TRBJ2-1, with D maybe TRBD1 (5 bases). V lost 0 bases, J lost 4 bases, and 7 bases lay in between. Germline V gene lookup returns CDR1 MNHEY and CDR2 SVGAGI. This CDR3 is built from 14 residues.

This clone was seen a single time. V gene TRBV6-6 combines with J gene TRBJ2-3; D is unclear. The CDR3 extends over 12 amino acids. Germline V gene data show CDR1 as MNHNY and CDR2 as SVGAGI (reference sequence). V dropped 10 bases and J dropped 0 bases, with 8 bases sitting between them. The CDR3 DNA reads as TGTGCCACCTGGGCTAGCACAGATACGCAGTATTTT. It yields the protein CATWASTDTQYF.

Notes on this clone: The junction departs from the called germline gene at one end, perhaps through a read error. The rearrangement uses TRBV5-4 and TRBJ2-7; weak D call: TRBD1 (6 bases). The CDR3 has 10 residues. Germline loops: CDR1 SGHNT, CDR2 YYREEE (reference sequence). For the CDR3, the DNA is TGTGCCAGCAGCACACCGGGACAACCTTTC. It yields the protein CASSTPGQPF. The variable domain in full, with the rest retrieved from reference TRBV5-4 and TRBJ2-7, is ETGVTQSPTHLIKTRGQQVTLRCSSQSGHNTVSWYQQALGQGPQFIFQYYREEENGRGNFPPRFSGLQFPNYSSELNVNALELDDSALYLCASSTPGQPFGPGTRLTVT.

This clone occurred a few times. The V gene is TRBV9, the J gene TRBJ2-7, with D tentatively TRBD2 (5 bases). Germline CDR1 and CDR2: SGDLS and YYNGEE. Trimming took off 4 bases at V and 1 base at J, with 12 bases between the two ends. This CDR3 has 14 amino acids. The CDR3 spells CASSPAEASYEQYF. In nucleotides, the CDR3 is TGTGCCAGCAGCCCAGCGGAGGCGTCCTACGAGCAGTACTTC.

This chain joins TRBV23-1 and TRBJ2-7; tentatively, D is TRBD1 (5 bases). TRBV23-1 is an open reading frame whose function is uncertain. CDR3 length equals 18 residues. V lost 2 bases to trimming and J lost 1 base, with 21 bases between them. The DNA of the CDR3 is TGCGCCAGCAGTCAAGGGGATAAACTCATGGACACTTCCTACGAGCAGTACTTC. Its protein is CASSQGDKLMDTSYEQYF.

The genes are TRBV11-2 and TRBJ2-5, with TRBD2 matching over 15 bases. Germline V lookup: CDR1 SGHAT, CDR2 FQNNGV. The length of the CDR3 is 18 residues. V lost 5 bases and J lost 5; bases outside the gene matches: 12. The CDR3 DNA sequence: TGTGCCAGCAGCCCTGGGACTAGCGGGGGGACCATAGGGGAGACCCAGTACTTC. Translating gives CASSPGTSGGTIGETQYF.

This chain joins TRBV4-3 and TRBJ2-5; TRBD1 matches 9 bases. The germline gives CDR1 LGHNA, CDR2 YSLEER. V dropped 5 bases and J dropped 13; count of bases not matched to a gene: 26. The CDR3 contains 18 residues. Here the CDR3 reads CASSAKARPTGQGSIRYF. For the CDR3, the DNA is TGCGCCAGCAGCGCAAAAGCTCGACCGACGGGACAGGGTAGTATTAGGTACTTC.

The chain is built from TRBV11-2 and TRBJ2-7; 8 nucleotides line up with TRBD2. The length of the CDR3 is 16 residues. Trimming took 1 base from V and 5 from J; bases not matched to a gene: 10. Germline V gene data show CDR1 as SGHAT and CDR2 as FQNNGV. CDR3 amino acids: CASSLGSGGFSHEQYF. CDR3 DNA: TGTGCCAGCAGCTTAGGATCGGGAGGGTTTAGCCACGAGCAGTACTTC.

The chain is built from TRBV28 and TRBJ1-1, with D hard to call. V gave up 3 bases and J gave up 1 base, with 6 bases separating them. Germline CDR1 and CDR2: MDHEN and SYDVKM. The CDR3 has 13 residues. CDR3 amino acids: CASSFQENTEAFF. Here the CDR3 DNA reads TGTGCCAGCAGTTTTCAGGAGAACACTGAAGCTTTCTTT.

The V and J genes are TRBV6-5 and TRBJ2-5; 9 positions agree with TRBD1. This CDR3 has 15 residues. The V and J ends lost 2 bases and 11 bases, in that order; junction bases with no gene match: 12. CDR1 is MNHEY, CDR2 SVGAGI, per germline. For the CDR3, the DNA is TGTGCCAGCAGTTACGTGCCGGGACAGGGATTAGAGCAGTACTTC. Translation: CASSYVPGQGLEQYF.

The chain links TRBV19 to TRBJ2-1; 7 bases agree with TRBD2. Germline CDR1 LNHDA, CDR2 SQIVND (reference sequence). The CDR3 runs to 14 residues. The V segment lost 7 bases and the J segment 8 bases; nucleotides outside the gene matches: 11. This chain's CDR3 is CASNEITGGHEQFF. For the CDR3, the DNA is TGTGCCAGTAACGAGATCACGGGGGGTCATGAGCAGTTCTTC.

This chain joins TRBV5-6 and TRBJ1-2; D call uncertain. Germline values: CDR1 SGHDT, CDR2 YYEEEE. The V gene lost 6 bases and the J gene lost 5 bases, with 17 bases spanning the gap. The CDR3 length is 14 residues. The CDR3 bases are TGTGCCAGCACCCCGCGGGGAACACGGTATGGCTACACCTTC. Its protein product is CASTPRGTRYGYTF.

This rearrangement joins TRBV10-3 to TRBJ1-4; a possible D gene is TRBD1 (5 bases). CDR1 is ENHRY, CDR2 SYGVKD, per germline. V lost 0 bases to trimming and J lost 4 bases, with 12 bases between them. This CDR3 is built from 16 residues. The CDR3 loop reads CAISESTPGNNEKLFF. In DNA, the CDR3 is TGTGCCATCAGTGAGTCGACCCCAGGGAATAATGAAAAACTGTTTTTT.

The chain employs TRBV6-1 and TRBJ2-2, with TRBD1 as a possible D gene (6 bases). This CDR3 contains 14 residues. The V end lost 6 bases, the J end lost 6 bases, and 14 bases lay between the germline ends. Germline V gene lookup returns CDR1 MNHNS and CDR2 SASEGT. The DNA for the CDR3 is TGTGCCAGCAGAAAACACAGGGCTTCCGGGGAGCTGTTTTTT. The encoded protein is CASRKHRASGELFF.

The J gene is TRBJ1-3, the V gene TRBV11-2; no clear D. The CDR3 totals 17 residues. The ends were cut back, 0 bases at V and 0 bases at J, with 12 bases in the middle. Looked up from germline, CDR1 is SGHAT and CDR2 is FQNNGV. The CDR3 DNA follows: TGTGCCAGCAGCTTAGAACGGAGACTAAGCTCTGGAAACACCATATATTTT. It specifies CASSLERRLSSGNTIYF.

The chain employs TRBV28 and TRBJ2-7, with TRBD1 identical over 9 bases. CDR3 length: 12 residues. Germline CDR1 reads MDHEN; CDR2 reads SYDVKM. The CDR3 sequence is CALGQGSYEQYF. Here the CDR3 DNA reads TGTGCACTTGGACAGGGGAGCTACGAGCAGTACTTC.

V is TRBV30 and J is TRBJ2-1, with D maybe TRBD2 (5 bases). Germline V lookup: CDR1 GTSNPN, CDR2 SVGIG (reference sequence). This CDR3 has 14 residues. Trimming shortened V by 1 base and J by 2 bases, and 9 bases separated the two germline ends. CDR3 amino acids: CAWSAGNPYNEQFF. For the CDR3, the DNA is TGTGCCTGGAGTGCGGGAAACCCCTACAATGAGCAGTTCTTC. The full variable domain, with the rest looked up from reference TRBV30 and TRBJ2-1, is SQTIHQWPATLVQPVGSPLSLECTVEGTSNPNLYWYRQAAGRGLQLLFYSVGIGQISSEVPQNLSASRPQDRQFILSSKKLLLSDSGFYLCAWSAGNPYNEQFFGPGTRLTVL.

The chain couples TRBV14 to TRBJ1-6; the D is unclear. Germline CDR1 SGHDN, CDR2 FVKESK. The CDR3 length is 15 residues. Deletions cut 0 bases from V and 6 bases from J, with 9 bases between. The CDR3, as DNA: TGTGCCAGCAGCCAAGAATTCCGGGGTAATTCACCCCTCCACTTT. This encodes CASSQEFRGNSPLHF.

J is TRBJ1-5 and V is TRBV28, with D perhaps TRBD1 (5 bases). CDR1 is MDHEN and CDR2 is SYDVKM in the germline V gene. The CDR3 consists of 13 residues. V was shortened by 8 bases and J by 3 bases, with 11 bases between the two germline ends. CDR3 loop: CASEGEDNQPQHF. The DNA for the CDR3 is TGTGCCAGCGAAGGGGAGGACAATCAGCCCCAGCATTTT. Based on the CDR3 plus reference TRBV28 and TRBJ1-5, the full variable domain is DVKVTQSSRYLVKRTGEKVFLECVQDMDHENMFWYRQDPGLGLRLIYFSYDVKMKEKGDIPEGYSVSREKKERFSLILESASTNQTSMYLCASEGEDNQPQHFGDGTRLSIL.

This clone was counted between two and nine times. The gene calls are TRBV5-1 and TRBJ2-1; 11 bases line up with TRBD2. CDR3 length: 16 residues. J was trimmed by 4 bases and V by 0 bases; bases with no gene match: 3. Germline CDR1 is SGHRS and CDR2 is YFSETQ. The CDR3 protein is CASSLGSSGGYNEQFF. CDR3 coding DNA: TGCGCCAGCAGCTTGGGGTCTAGCGGGGGGTACAATGAGCAGTTCTTC.

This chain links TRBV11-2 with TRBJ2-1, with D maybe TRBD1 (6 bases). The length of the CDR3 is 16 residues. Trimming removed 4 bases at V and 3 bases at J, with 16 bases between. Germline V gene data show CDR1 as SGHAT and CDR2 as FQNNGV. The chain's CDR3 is CASSYLSGGLYNEQFF. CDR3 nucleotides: TGTGCCAGCAGCTACCTCTCTGGGGGCCTCTACAATGAGCAGTTCTTC.

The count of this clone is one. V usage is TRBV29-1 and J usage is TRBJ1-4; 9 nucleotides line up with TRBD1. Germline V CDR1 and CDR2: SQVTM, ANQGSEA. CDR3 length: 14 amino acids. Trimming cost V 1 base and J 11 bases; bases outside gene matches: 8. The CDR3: CSVEAGQGIGKLFF. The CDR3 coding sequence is TGCAGCGTTGAAGCGGGACAGGGAATCGGCAAACTGTTTTTT.